The clone carrying this TCR beta chain was recorded only once. The data were taken from a study of blood T cell repertoires in COVID-19. This table comes from immunoSEQ multiplex PCR, and its TCRdb copy is limited to in-frame clones, with some not included. Of around 150,000 clones listed, approximately 90% were seen once; the top ten hold 4% to 5%. The CDR3 covers 12 residues. The germline V gene encodes CDR1 LGHDT and CDR2 YNNKEL (reference sequence). Trimming left V 4 bases short and J 5 bases short, with 8 bases between. The material sequenced was peripheral blood. The TCR was taken from a woman aged 55 to 70 with active or convalescent COVID-19. The V call is TRBV3-1 (or the pseudogene TRBV3-2), the J call TRBJ1-1; no clear D. The CDR3 region has the DNA TGTGCCAGCAGCCGCTACCAAACTGAAGCTTTCTTT. It is translated as CASSRYQTEAFF.